Presented here are 8 T cell receptor beta chains from one specimen sequenced in a study of human T cells and chemical hapten exposure. Described time point: patch test 3, about 24 weeks after DPC sensitization. As to treatment: therapeutic diphenylcyclopropenone sensitization with weekly scalp DPC. TCRdb re-called the RACE reads with MiXCR, one entry per CDR3 protein. The repertoire has 100,000 or so distinct CDR3 sequences, nearly 35% of them found once; the top ten carry 2.5% to 3.5%. The sequenced sample was whole blood, obtained in connection with sensitization to the hapten diphenylcyclopropenone (DPC). The source is a man aged 40-49 years with alopecia areata. Some clones in this sample may be carry-over from other donors' samples.

The rearrangement uses TRBV24-1 and TRBJ2-7, with TRBD2 matching over 7 bases. Trimming at V came to 4 bases and at J to 0 bases, leaving 8 bases not matched to a gene. Germline loops: CDR1 KGHDR, CDR2 SFDVKD. This CDR3 region has 16 residues. CDR3 nucleotides: TGTGCCACCAGTGACAAATCTAGCGGTAGCTCCTACGAGCAGTACGTC. This sequence encodes CATSDKSSGSSYEQYV.

The V gene is TRBV5-6, the J gene TRBJ2-2, with 10 nucleotides matching TRBD2. CDR1 is SGHDT, CDR2 YYEEEE, per germline. The CDR3 runs 15 residues. Trimming removed 1 base from V and 4 bases from J; junction bases left unmatched: 1. CDR3 coding DNA: TGTGCCAGCAGCTTGACTAGCGGGATCACCGGGGAGCTGTTTTTT. This sequence encodes CASSLTSGITGELFF.

This chain connects TRBV6-2 or TRBV6-3 to TRBJ2-7, with TRBD2 matching over 8 bases. CDR1 MNHEY and CDR2 SVGEGT come from the germline V gene. This CDR3 is built from 14 residues. V shed 4 bases and J 3 bases; nucleotides not matched to a gene: 5. CDR3 DNA: TGTGCCAGCAGTTTTAGCGGGATTCTCTACGAGCAGTACTTC. It encodes CASSFSGILYEQYF.

This chain joins TRBV5-4 and TRBJ2-1, with 7 bases identical to TRBD1. The junction had 5 bases not matched to a gene; V was cut back by 3 bases and J by 2 bases. The CDR3 consists of 15 residues. Germline V CDR1 and CDR2: SGHNT, YYREEE (reference sequence). CDR3 amino acids: CASSWTGGTYNEQFF. CDR3 DNA: TGTGCCAGCAGCTGGACAGGTGGAACCTACAATGAGCAGTTCTTC. The variable domain in full, with the rest retrieved from reference TRBV5-4 and TRBJ2-1, is ETGVTQSPTHLIKTRGQQVTLRCSSQSGHNTVSWYQQALGQGPQFIFQYYREEENGRGNFPPRFSGLQFPNYSSELNVNALELDDSALYLCASSWTGGTYNEQFFGPGTRLTVL.

The chain employs TRBV7-3 and TRBJ2-2; 8 bases map to TRBD2. J was trimmed by 7 bases and V by 5 bases; bases with no gene match: 6. This CDR3 spans 14 amino acids. Looked up from germline, CDR1 is SGHTA and CDR2 is FQGTGA. CDR3 DNA sequence: TGTGCCAGCAGCCGCGGGACTAGTGGCGGGGAGCTGTTTTTT. This encodes CASSRGTSGGELFF.

A few counts support this clonotype. The V and J genes are TRBV6-5 and TRBJ2-3, with unresolved D. Germline values: CDR1 MNHEY, CDR2 SVGAGI. V was trimmed by 2 bases and J by 6 bases, leaving 6 bases between them. The CDR3 is made up of 12 amino acids. CDR3 amino acids: CASSYDGDTQYF. The CDR3 bases are TGTGCCAGCAGTTACGACGGTGATACGCAGTATTTT.

This clonotype was detected only a few times. V usage is TRBV20-1 and J usage is TRBJ2-5; TRBD1 matches 11 bases. CDR1 DFQATT and CDR2 SNEGSKA come from the germline V gene (reference sequence). V was pared by 4 bases and J by 4 bases, with 11 bases of the junction left unmatched. The CDR3 is 16 residues long. The CDR3 DNA is TGCAGTGCTATCCCCATACCGGGACAGGGGGTAGAGACCCAGTACTTC. Residues: CSAIPIPGQGVETQYF.

The chain combines TRBV28 with TRBJ2-7, with a tentative D call TRBD1 (6 bases). Trimming took off 5 bases at V and 1 base at J, with 9 bases between the two ends. The CDR3 runs 13 residues. The V gene's germline CDR1 is MDHEN and CDR2 SYDVKM. The CDR3 coding sequence is TGTGCCAGCAGTGGACAGTTGTCCTACGAGCAGTACTTC. Protein: CASSGQLSYEQYF.